A selection of T cell receptor beta chains follows, all from one sample in a study of PD-1 blockade in classical Hodgkin lymphoma. Here immunoSEQ multiplex PCR was the method, and the copy in TCRdb shows in-frame clones only, minus some. The repertoire holds 25,000 to 35,000 clones, with 70% as singletons. The starting material was peripheral blood mononuclear cells (PBMCs), obtained before the second cycle of nivolumab. These receptors were taken from a human donor with classical Hodgkin lymphoma. The CDR3 runs from the conserved cysteine through the conserved F or W. D genes are given only for firm matches. A clone size is listed for some rows: how often the clone was seen (once, few, many), or a class if it is expanded.

v_call,clone_size,j_call,d_call,cdr3_nt,cdr3_aa
TRBV7-6,-,TRBJ2-2,-,TGTGCCAGCAGCTTAGGGGCTGGGATAGGGCCGGTCACCGGGGAGCTGTTTTTT,CASSLGAGIGPVTGELFF
TRBV7-2,-,TRBJ1-6,TRBD1,TGTGCCAGCAGCTTCGACAGGGGATTAGCTTCACCCCTCCACTTT,CASSFDRGLASPLHF
TRBV5-4,-,TRBJ2-3,TRBD2,TGTGCCAGCAGCTTTAAGCGGGGGGGCCTGATACATGATACGCAGTATTTT,CASSFKRGGLIHDTQYF
TRBV10-2,many,TRBJ2-1,-,TGCGCCAGCAGTGTCGGGTTTACCTACAATGAGCAGTTCTTC,CASSVGFTYNEQFF
TRBV28,-,TRBJ2-7,-,TGTGCCAGCAGTTTGCCGGGGGCGGTTAGCTCCTACGAGCAGTACTTC,CASSLPGAVSSYEQYF
TRBV19,-,TRBJ1-6,-,TGTGCCAGTAGTACGCTGGGCTTTTCACCCCTCCACTTT,CASSTLGFSPLHF
TRBV27,-,TRBJ2-3,TRBD2,TGTGCCACTCCCGGGACTAGCGGGGTAGATACGCAGTATTTT,CATPGTSGVDTQYF
TRBV19,-,TRBJ1-5,-,TGTGCCAGTAGTTATTCTATCGGCCAGCCCCAGCATTTT,CASSYSIGQPQHF
TRBV6-5,once,TRBJ1-3,-,TGTGCCAGCAAGATGGACAGAGGAAACACCATATATTTT,CASKMDRGNTIYF
TRBV19,-,TRBJ2-7,-,TGTGCCAGTAGTAGGTTAGGGGCCTCCTACGAGCAGTACTTC,CASSRLGASYEQYF
TRBV5-1,few,TRBJ2-1,-,TGCGCCAGCAGCTCATTAGGACAGCGAAGCTCCTACAATGAGCAGTTCTTC,CASSSLGQRSSYNEQFF
TRBV6-5,-,TRBJ2-1,TRBD1,TGTGCCAGCAGGAGGGACAGCTCCTACAATGAGCAGTTCTTC,CASRRDSSYNEQFF
TRBV19,few,TRBJ1-1,-,TGTGCCAGTAGCTTGACAGGTTCCCTGGGTGAAGCTTTCTTT,CASSLTGSLGEAFF
TRBV19,-,TRBJ1-1,-,TGTGCCAGTACGGAGGGACCTCGGAGGTACACTGAAGCTTTCTTT,CASTEGPRRYTEAFF
TRBV18,-,TRBJ2-4,-,TGTGCCAGCTCACTTAGCCCCATTATAGCCAAAAACATTCAGTACTTC,CASSLSPIIAKNIQYF
TRBV19,once,TRBJ1-2,-,TGTGCCAGTAGTATACTCTCCGGGGTCTCGCATGGCTACACCTTC,CASSILSGVSHGYTF
TRBV10-1,-,TRBJ2-2,TRBD2,TGCGCCAGCAGTGAGTCGGGGGGGGCCGGGGAGCTGTTTTTT,CASSESGGAGELFF
TRBV4-3,once,TRBJ1-3,-,TGCGCCAGCAGCCAAGTTTCTGGACAGTTAGGAAACACCATATATTTT,CASSQVSGQLGNTIYF
TRBV5-6,-,TRBJ2-5,TRBD2,TGTGCCAGCAGCTTGGAGGGGACTAGCGCGTACCAAGAGACCCAGTACTTC,CASSLEGTSAYQETQYF
TRBV18,-,TRBJ1-4,-,TGTGCCAGCTCATCTACGGGACTGCATAATGAAAAACTGTTTTTT,CASSSTGLHNEKLFF
TRBV4-3,-,TRBJ1-5,-,TGCGCCAGCAGCCAAGATACTAGTGCTAATCAGCCCCAGCATTTT,CASSQDTSANQPQHF
TRBV28,once,TRBJ1-5,-,TGTGCCAGCAGCCTCAATCAGCCCCAGCATTTT,CASSLNQPQHF
TRBV19,-,TRBJ1-5,TRBD1,TGTGCCAGCCACGCCGGGACAGGGGACAATCAGCCCCAGCATTTT,CASHAGTGDNQPQHF
TRBV19,few,TRBJ2-7,-,TGTGCCAGTAGTATGTTGGACAATCAGCAGTACTTC,CASSMLDNQQYF
TRBV5-4,-,TRBJ2-1,TRBD2,TGTGCCAGCAGCTCGGGGGGAAGCTCCTACAATGAGCAGTTCTTC,CASSSGGSSYNEQFF
TRBV7-9,-,TRBJ1-2,TRBD1,TGTGCCAGCAGCTTCTCCTCCGGGACAGGGATCTATGGCTACACCTTC,CASSFSSGTGIYGYTF
TRBV6-1,-,TRBJ2-1,TRBD1,TGTGCCAGCACCACCGGGACAGCGCTCTACAATGAGCAGTTCTTC,CASTTGTALYNEQFF
TRBV2,-,TRBJ1-5,-,TGTGCCAGCAGTGATAGGGAGGTGGGCAATCAGCCCCAGCATTTT,CASSDREVGNQPQHF
TRBV6-1,-,TRBJ2-1,TRBD1,TGTGCCAGCAGAGGACAGGGGCCCAATGAGCAGTTCTTC,CASRGQGPNEQFF
TRBV5-1,-,TRBJ2-2,-,TGCGCCAGCAGGGTTTCGAACACCGGGGAGCTGTTTTTT,CASRVSNTGELFF
TRBV6-6,few,TRBJ1-6,-,TGTGCCAGCAGTTACTCATGGGGGACTAATTCACCCCTCCACTTT,CASSYSWGTNSPLHF
TRBV6-5,many,TRBJ2-2,TRBD1,TGTGCCAGCAGTTACGAGGAGGGACAGGTTTCCGGGGAGCTGTTTTTT,CASSYEEGQVSGELFF
TRBV6-5,once,TRBJ1-5,-,TGTGCCAGCAGTTACAGGGGAAGCAATCAGCCCCAGCATTTT,CASSYRGSNQPQHF
TRBV7-9,-,TRBJ1-5,TRBD1,TGTGCCAGCAGCTTAGCATCGCTGACAGGGCTTGGTCAGCCCCAGCATTTT,CASSLASLTGLGQPQHF
TRBV18,-,TRBJ2-1,-,TGTGCCAGCTCCCCCGCCGGGGCCCTGGGCAATGAGCAGTTCTTC,CASSPAGALGNEQFF
TRBV4-1,few,TRBJ2-1,TRBD2,TGCGCCAGCAGCCAAGAGGGAGGGTACAATGAGCAGTTCTTC,CASSQEGGYNEQFF
TRBV9,-,TRBJ1-1,-,TGTGCCAGCAGCGTATCCCAGAACACTGAAGCTTTCTTT,CASSVSQNTEAFF
TRBV27,-,TRBJ1-1,TRBD1,TGTGCCAGCAGTTTATACAGGGGCACTGAAGCTTTCTTT,CASSLYRGTEAFF
TRBV28,-,TRBJ1-5,-,TGTGCCAGCAGATCGACGAGGGTTAGCAATCAGCCCCAGCATTTT,CASRSTRVSNQPQHF
TRBV28,-,TRBJ2-1,-,TGTGCCAGCAGGGGGCCTGAGTGGGTTGAGTTCTTC,CASRGPEWVEFF
TRBV6-1,-,TRBJ1-6,-,TGTGCCAGCAGTGGGAATTCACCCCTCCACTTT,CASSGNSPLHF
TRBV5-1,many,TRBJ1-1,-,TGCGCCAGCAGCTTTTCCCCAGGAGTAGTCATGAACACTGAAGCTTTCTTT,CASSFSPGVVMNTEAFF
TRBV5-4,-,TRBJ2-3,-,TGTGCCAGCAGACAAGGGACACAATTCACAGATACGCAGTATTTT,CASRQGTQFTDTQYF
TRBV5-1,-,TRBJ2-1,TRBD2,TGCGCCAGCGGGACACTACTAGCGGGAGGGCCGGGTAATGAGCAGTTCTTC,CASGTLLAGGPGNEQFF
TRBV12-5,-,TRBJ2-3,-,TGTGCTAGTGCCCTGATCCTAAGTCGGCTATCTAGCACAGATACGCAGTATTTT,CASALILSRLSSTDTQYF
TRBV7-2,-,TRBJ2-3,-,TGTGCCAGCAGCTTGCACAGGGATACGCAGTATTTT,CASSLHRDTQYF
TRBV2,-,TRBJ1-4,-,TGTGCCAGCAGTGAGGGACGCTCCGGGTCTAATGAAAAACTGTTTTTT,CASSEGRSGSNEKLFF
TRBV6-5,once,TRBJ1-2,-,TGTGCCAGCGTGAGGGATCAGCTAGGTGGCTACACCTTC,CASVRDQLGGYTF